This T cell receptor beta chain was obtained from a study of T cell repertoires in cytomegalovirus infection. Study background: It can be stated that public TCR beta signatures indicated CMV infection as well as a matching HLA type.

This clonotype was picked up many times. Its antigen is still unknown. TCRdb reprocessed the reads via MiXCR and lists one record per CDR3 protein. The sample lists 560,000 or so distinct CDR3 sequences; 15% to 20% were seen once. Study-wide points: The study identified carriers of CMV plus the relevant HLA from cumulative public TCR beta family frequency. Predominance within the ex vivo response was attributable to HLA-C-restricted CMV-specific TCR beta clonotypes.

Input material: CD8+ T cells from PBMCs. The clonotype was recovered from a human donor in good health (CMV status not recorded). Some clones in this sample may be carry-over from other donors' samples.

The CDR3 here is CASNMGQPQHF. Written as DNA, the CDR3 is TGTGCCAGCAATATGGGTCAGCCCCAGCATTTT. The chain employs TRBV6-1 and TRBJ1-5, with unresolved D. Germline V gives CDR1 MNHNS, CDR2 SASEGT. V was clipped by 7 bases and J by 6 bases, with 7 bases between them. This CDR3 has 11 amino acids.